The 8 T cell receptor beta chains below come from one sample, sequenced in a study of brain T cells in children with intractable seizures. This table comes from immunoSEQ multiplex PCR, and its TCRdb copy is limited to in-frame clones, with some not included. The sample lists about 340,000 clones; roughly 92% were seen once. Time point meaning: blood from clinic visit 5 months post-surgery; TSC patient then seizure free. This specimen consisted of peripheral blood, obtained less than 6 months after surgery. The receptors were gathered from a boy less than two years old with tuberous sclerosis and intractable seizures.

This sequence joins TRBV6-4 and TRBJ1-3, with D perhaps TRBD1 (6 bases). The CDR3 extends over 14 amino acids. V lost 10 bases to trimming and J lost 2 bases, with 15 bases between them. CDR1 is MRHNA and CDR2 is SNTAGT in the germline V gene. The DNA of the CDR3 is TGTGCCAACTGGACCGGGACACCTGGAAACACCATATATTTT. Its protein product is CANWTGTPGNTIYF.

The chain is built from TRBV3-1 (or the pseudogene TRBV3-2) and TRBJ2-7, with TRBD2 as a possible D gene (6 bases). CDR1 is LGHDT and CDR2 is YNNKEL in the germline V gene (reference sequence). The CDR3 spans 13 residues. The V end was cut by 3 bases, the J end by 6 bases, with 12 bases between. In nucleotides, the CDR3 is TGTGCCAGCAGCCAGACGGGGACTGGCGAGCAGTACTTC. This translates into CASSQTGTGEQYF.

This sequence joins TRBV5-6 and TRBJ2-1; D ambiguous. Trimming removed 6 bases from V and 7 bases from J, with 8 bases in between. The CDR3 has 11 residues. Germline assignment: CDR1 SGHDT and CDR2 YYEEEE. In DNA form, the CDR3 reads TGTGCCAGCATAGAAGGTAATGAGCAGTTCTTC. This codes for CASIEGNEQFF.

The chain joins TRBV30 to TRBJ2-7; 8 positions agree with TRBD2. The V gene's germline CDR1 is GTSNPN and CDR2 SVGIG (reference sequence). V lost 0 bases to trimming and J lost 0 bases; unmatched junction nucleotides: 4. The CDR3 spans 15 residues. The CDR3 sequence is CAWSVRGRSSYEQYF. The CDR3 DNA follows: TGTGCCTGGAGTGTACGCGGGAGGAGCTCCTACGAGCAGTACTTC.

The chain links TRBV7-9 to TRBJ1-1; D perhaps matches TRBD1 (5 bases). The V gene's germline CDR1 is SEHNR and CDR2 FQNEAQ (reference sequence). Between the trimmed V and J ends, which lost 8 bases and 3 bases, there was a span of 19 bases. The CDR3 is made up of 15 amino acids. The CDR3 spells CASESLQGADTEAFF. In DNA form, the CDR3 reads TGTGCCAGCGAAAGCCTCCAGGGAGCGGACACTGAAGCTTTCTTT.

The rearrangement links TRBV4-1 to TRBJ2-7; D may correspond to TRBD1 or TRBD2 (5 bases each). Between the trimmed V and J ends, which lost 9 bases and 0 bases, there was a span of 18 bases. Germline V gene sequence: CDR1 MGHRA, CDR2 YSYEKL. The CDR3 covers 15 residues. The chain's CDR3 is CAREGAAELSYEQYF. The DNA for the CDR3 is TGCGCCAGGGAAGGGGCAGCGGAACTCTCCTACGAGCAGTACTTC.

The chain joins TRBV6-4 to TRBJ2-2; D is perhaps TRBD2 (6 bases). Germline CDR1 MRHNA, CDR2 SNTAGT. This CDR3 region has 14 residues. Trimming left V 8 bases short and J 3 bases short, with 13 bases between. Here the CDR3 DNA reads TGTGCCAGCCGAGGGGAGGCCCACACCGGGGAGCTGTTTTTT. Protein sequence: CASRGEAHTGELFF.

The chain joins TRBV27 to TRBJ2-2; the match to TRBD1 covers 7 bases. The CDR3 has 15 residues. V lost 7 bases, J lost 4 bases, and 9 bases stayed unmatched. Germline CDR1 reads MNHEY; CDR2 reads SMNVEV (reference sequence). CDR3 in DNA: TGTGCCAGCACCCTAGGGGCAGGGGGCACCGGGGAGCTGTTTTTT. It codes for CASTLGAGGTGELFF.